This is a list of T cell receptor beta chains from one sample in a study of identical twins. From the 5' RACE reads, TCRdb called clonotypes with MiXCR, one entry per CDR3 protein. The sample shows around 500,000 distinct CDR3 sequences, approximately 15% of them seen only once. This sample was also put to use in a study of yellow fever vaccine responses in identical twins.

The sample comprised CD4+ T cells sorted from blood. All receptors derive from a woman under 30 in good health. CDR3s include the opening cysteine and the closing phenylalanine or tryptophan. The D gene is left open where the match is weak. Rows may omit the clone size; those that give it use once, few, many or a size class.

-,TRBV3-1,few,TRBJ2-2,TGTGCCAGCAGCCAGCCTATCACCGGGGAGCTGTTTTTT,CASSQPITGELFF
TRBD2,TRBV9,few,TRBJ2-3,TGTGCCAGCAGCATCCAGACTAGCGGGAGAACAGATACGCAGTATTTT,CASSIQTSGRTDTQYF
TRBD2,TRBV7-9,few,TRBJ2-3,TGTGCCAGCAGCCTCATAAAAGCGGGAGGGATCACAGATACGCAGTATTTT,CASSLIKAGGITDTQYF
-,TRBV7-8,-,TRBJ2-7,TGTGCCAGCAGCTTCATTCACGGACACGAGCAGTACTTC,CASSFIHGHEQYF
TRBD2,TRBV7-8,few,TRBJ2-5,TGTGCCAGCAGCTTCCTACCCATGGGGCTAGCGGGTATACAAGAGACCCAGTACTTC,CASSFLPMGLAGIQETQYF
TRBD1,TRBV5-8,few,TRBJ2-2,TGTGCCAGCGCCGGGACAGGGAAGGGGGAGCTGTTTTTT,CASAGTGKGELFF
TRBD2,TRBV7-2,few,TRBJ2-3,TGTGCCAGCAGCCGCCTCGGACTAGCGAAAAGCACAGATACGCAGTATTTT,CASSRLGLAKSTDTQYF
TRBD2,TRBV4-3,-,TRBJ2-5,TGCGCCAGCAGCCAAGATCTTACTAGCGGGAGGGCCGGGGGAGAGACCCAGTACTTC,CASSQDLTSGRAGGETQYF
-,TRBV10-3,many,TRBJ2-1,TGTGCCATCAGTGATTGGGGTGGGGTGGATGAGCAGTTCTTC,CAISDWGGVDEQFF
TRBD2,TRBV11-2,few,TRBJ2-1,TGTGCCAGCAGCTTAGCCTTGCTAGCGGGGAACAATGAGCAGTTCTTC,CASSLALLAGNNEQFF
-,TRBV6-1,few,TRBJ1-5,TGTGCCAGCAGCGTACAAGGAAATAGCAATCAGCCCCAGCATTTT,CASSVQGNSNQPQHF
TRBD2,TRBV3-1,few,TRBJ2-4,TGTGCCAGCAGCCAACGGGGGGGAGACATTCAGTACTTC,CASSQRGGDIQYF
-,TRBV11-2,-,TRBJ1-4,TGTGCCAGCAGCCTCCGGACCCGCGCAACTAATGAAAAACTGTTTTTT,CASSLRTRATNEKLFF
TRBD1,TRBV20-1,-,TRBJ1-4,TGCAGTGCGGAGGACAGGGGGCCGGTTGAAAAACTGTTTTTT,CSAEDRGPVEKLFF
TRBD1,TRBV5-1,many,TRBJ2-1,TGCGCCAGTACCTTCGGGACAGGGCCCTACAATGAGCAGTTCTTC,CASTFGTGPYNEQFF
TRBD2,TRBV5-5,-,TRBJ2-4,TGTGCCAGCAGCTCGCTAGCGGGGGGTAGATACATTCAGTACTTC,CASSSLAGGRYIQYF
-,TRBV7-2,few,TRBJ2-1,TGTGCCAGCAGCTTAGGGCGGGGAACCTACAATGAGCAGTTCTTC,CASSLGRGTYNEQFF
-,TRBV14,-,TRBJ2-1,TGTGCCAGCAGCCAAGATATCAGGGTAGGCCACAATGAGCAGTTCTTC,CASSQDIRVGHNEQFF
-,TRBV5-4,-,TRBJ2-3,TGTGCCAGCAGCTTGACTTTAACAGCCCTCACAGATACGCAGTATTTT,CASSLTLTALTDTQYF
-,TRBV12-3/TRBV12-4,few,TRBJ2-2,TGTGCCAGCAGCCCTTCAACTAGCACCGGGGAGCTGTTTTTT,CASSPSTSTGELFF
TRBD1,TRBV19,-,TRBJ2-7,TGTGCCAGTAGTATCGTGGGACAGGGTCCCTACGAGCAGTACTTC,CASSIVGQGPYEQYF
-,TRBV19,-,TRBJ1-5,TGTGCCAGTAGTATTATCTGGACTTCGGGTCAGCCCCAGCATTTT,CASSIIWTSGQPQHF
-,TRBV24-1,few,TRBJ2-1,TGTGCCACCAGTGATTTCAGGCAGGGAGTCCACAATGAGCAGTTCTTC,CATSDFRQGVHNEQFF